This entry concerns a single T cell receptor (beta chain). Its antigen remains unknown. The data were obtained in a study of cytomegalovirus exposure and HLA in healthy donors. Trimming pared 5 bases from V and 3 bases from J, leaving 5 bases between. The V gene's germline CDR1 is MNHNY and CDR2 SVGAGI (reference sequence). This CDR3 has 11 residues. Study results and caveats: Based on reports, TCR beta sequences accurately predicted HLA-A and HLA-B alleles for most subjects. CMV serostatus was the sole immune exposure information available. Earlier results showed most TCR beta V segments being productive about 90% or about 30% of the time.

PCR amplification relied on 60 Vbeta primers (plus 13 Jbeta primers). Profiled with immunoSEQ multiplex PCR; TCRdb holds only in-frame clones, not every one. In the table there are 95,000 to 150,000 clones, under 20% of which are singletons. The chain recombines TRBV6-6 with TRBJ2-7; D unclear. Sequences were obtained from PBMCs. The TCR comes from a female donor in good health and CMV-seropositive. The CDR3 sequence is CASSPHYEQYF. Here the CDR3 DNA reads TGTGCCAGCAGTCCCCACTACGAGCAGTACTTC.